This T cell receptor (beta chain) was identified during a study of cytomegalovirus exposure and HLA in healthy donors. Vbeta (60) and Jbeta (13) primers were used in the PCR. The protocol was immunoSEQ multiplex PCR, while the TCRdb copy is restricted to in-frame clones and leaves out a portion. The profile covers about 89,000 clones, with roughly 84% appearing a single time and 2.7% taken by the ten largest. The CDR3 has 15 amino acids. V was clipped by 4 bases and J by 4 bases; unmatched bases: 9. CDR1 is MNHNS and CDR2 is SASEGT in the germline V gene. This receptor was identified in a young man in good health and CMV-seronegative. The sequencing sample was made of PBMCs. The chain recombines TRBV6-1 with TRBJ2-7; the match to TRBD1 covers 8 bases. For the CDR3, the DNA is TGTGCCAGCAGTGCCGGACAGGGAAAGATGTACGAGCAGTACTTC. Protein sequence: CASSAGQGKMYEQYF.